These T cell receptor beta chains were read from a single sample in a study of OX40 agonist ivuxolimab in advanced cancers. Method: immunoSEQ multiplex PCR; TCRdb's copy keeps in-frame clones and lacks some. Found here are tens of thousands of clones, 85% of them singletons; the top ten hold 1.5% to 2%. The sample was CD4+ or CD8+ T cells sorted from blood, taken in a trial of the OX40 agonist ivuxolimab. These receptors came from an adult with an advanced solid tumor such as melanoma, head and neck, liver or kidney cancer. Both conserved end residues are part of each CDR3. D genes are given only for firm matches. Expanded clones are given a class, and other clones once, few, many or no size at all.

j_call clone_size v_call d_call cdr3_aa cdr3_nt
TRBJ1-2 medium-sized TRBV18 TRBD1 CASSPTTGGSGYTF TGTGCCAGCTCACCCACGACAGGGGGCAGTGGCTACACCTTC
TRBJ1-1 . TRBV27 TRBD1 CASSPRTGGGVNTEAFF TGTGCCAGCAGTCCCCGAACAGGGGGTGGTGTAAACACTGAAGCTTTCTTT
TRBJ2-3 . TRBV5-1 . CASSLDGSTDTQYF TGCGCCAGCAGCTTGGATGGGTCCACAGATACGCAGTATTTT
TRBJ1-2 . TRBV28 TRBD1 CASNHRLGTANYGYTF TGTGCCAGCAATCACCGGCTAGGGACAGCTAACTATGGCTACACCTTC
TRBJ1-5 . TRBV6-1 . CASSPQGDQPQHF TGTGCCAGCAGTCCCCAGGGTGATCAGCCCCAGCATTTT
TRBJ1-2 . TRBV9 . CASSVALGADANYGYTF TGTGCCAGCAGCGTAGCGTTGGGAGCGGATGCTAACTATGGCTACACCTTC
TRBJ2-7 . TRBV5-1 . CASSLYFGDTDTYEQYF TGCGCCAGCAGCTTGTATTTTGGGGACACGGATACCTACGAGCAGTACTTC
TRBJ1-1 . TRBV7-6 . CASSPQLGTEAFF TGTGCCAGCAGCCCCCAGTTGGGCACTGAAGCTTTCTTT
TRBJ2-5 . TRBV15 TRBD2 CATSAGAPHQETQYF TGTGCCACCTCAGCGGGGGCCCCACACCAAGAGACCCAGTACTTC
TRBJ1-3 . TRBV7-2 . CASTNPAVRSGNTIYF TGTGCCAGCACCAACCCCGCCGTACGCTCTGGAAACACCATATATTTT
TRBJ2-6 . TRBV2 . CASRGSSTGTTSGANVLTF TGTGCCAGCAGGGGATCCTCGACAGGGACTACCTCTGGGGCCAACGTCCTGACTTTC
TRBJ1-1 . TRBV28 . CASSLSQNRKAFF TGTGCCAGCAGTTTAAGCCAGAACAGGAAAGCTTTCTTT
TRBJ2-3 . TRBV13 TRBD1 CASSKDRGRNTQYF TGTGCCAGCAGCAAAGACAGGGGGCGAAATACGCAGTATTTT
TRBJ2-2 . TRBV9 . CASSRTVTGELFF TGTGCCAGCAGCCGGACTGTGACCGGGGAGCTGTTTTTT
TRBJ2-3 . TRBV11-3 . CASSSGNTDTQYF TGTGCCAGCAGCTCCGGGAACACAGATACGCAGTATTTT
TRBJ1-1 . TRBV4-1 . CASSQAGVVTEAFF TGCGCCAGCAGCCAAGCTGGAGTCGTGACTGAAGCTTTCTTT
TRBJ2-3 . TRBV7-3 . CASSLDPRTDTQYF TGTGCCAGCAGCTTAGATCCCCGCACAGATACGCAGTATTTT
TRBJ2-3 . TRBV9 . CASSVFPNTDTQYF TGTGCCAGCAGCGTCTTCCCAAACACAGATACGCAGTATTTT
TRBJ1-3 . TRBV7-9 TRBD1 CASSARTGGTGNTIYF TGTGCCAGCAGCGCCCGGACAGGGGGAACTGGAAACACCATATATTTT
TRBJ1-1 once TRBV4-1 TRBD1 CASSQAGGFTEAFF TGCGCCAGCAGCCAAGCAGGGGGGTTCACTGAAGCTTTCTTT
TRBJ1-5 . TRBV10-3 . CAISDSLGRGTDQPQHF TGTGCCATCAGTGATTCCCTGGGGAGGGGGACGGATCAGCCCCAGCATTTT
TRBJ2-1 . TRBV4-1 TRBD2 CASSRGGLAGSYNEQFF TGCGCCAGCAGCCGGGGGGGGCTAGCGGGCTCCTACAATGAGCAGTTCTTC
TRBJ2-3 . TRBV28 TRBD1 CASSSSGTGDTDTQYF TGTGCCAGCAGTTCATCCGGGACAGGGGACACAGATACGCAGTATTTT
TRBJ2-1 . TRBV29-1 . CSVATETYNEQFF TGCAGCGTTGCGACAGAAACCTACAATGAGCAGTTCTTC
TRBJ1-3 . TRBV29-1 . CSVARTNGNTIYF TGCAGCGTTGCTCGGACAAATGGAAACACCATATATTTT
TRBJ1-4 once TRBV9 . CASSSRRDTVGEKLFF TGTGCCAGCAGCAGCCGCCGGGACACCGTAGGGGAAAAACTGTTTTTT
TRBJ2-3 . TRBV18 . CASSPSATDTQYF TGTGCCAGCTCCCCGAGCGCCACAGATACGCAGTATTTT
TRBJ1-2 once TRBV21-1 . CASSKAPDSYYGYTF TGTGCCAGCAGCAAAGCGCCAGACAGCTACTATGGCTACACCTTC
TRBJ1-1 . TRBV5-6 . CASSPWGGEAFF TGTGCCAGCAGCCCCTGGGGAGGGGAAGCTTTCTTT
TRBJ1-6 . TRBV2 . CASSPDRTRDSPLHF TGTGCCAGCAGCCCAGATAGGACAAGGGATTCACCCCTCCACTTT
TRBJ2-7 . TRBV30 TRBD1 CAWSGTGPYEQYF TGTGCCTGGAGCGGGACAGGGCCCTACGAGCAGTACTTC
TRBJ2-5 . TRBV6-1 . CASRTAQETQYF TGTGCCAGCCGGACAGCCCAAGAGACCCAGTACTTC
TRBJ2-1 once TRBV7-9 TRBD1 CASSSGQGGYNEQFF TGTGCCAGCAGCTCGGGACAGGGAGGCTACAATGAGCAGTTCTTC
TRBJ1-2 . TRBV18 TRBD1 CASSPRQGESVGGYTF TGTGCCAGCTCACCCAGACAGGGTGAGTCGGTTGGGGGCTACACCTTC
TRBJ2-5 . TRBV15 . CATSRDAGGETQYF TGTGCCACCAGCAGAGATGCAGGGGGGGAGACCCAGTACTTC
TRBJ2-1 . TRBV9 TRBD1 CASSPTGTVNEQFF TGTGCCAGCAGCCCCACCGGGACAGTCAATGAGCAGTTCTTC
TRBJ2-5 . TRBV6-5 TRBD2 CASSPSSGVQTQYF TGTGCCAGCAGTCCGTCTAGCGGGGTCCAGACCCAGTACTTC
TRBJ1-5 . TRBV5-8 TRBD1 CASSSGQGAHQPQHF TGTGCCAGCAGCTCCGGACAGGGGGCTCATCAGCCCCAGCATTTT
TRBJ1-1 . TRBV7-2 TRBD1 CASSFGGQGARTEAFF TGTGCCAGCAGCTTTGGGGGGCAGGGGGCGAGGACTGAAGCTTTCTTT
TRBJ2-5 once TRBV5-1 TRBD2 CASSSIAGSQETQYF TGCGCCAGCAGCTCGATAGCGGGGAGCCAAGAGACCCAGTACTTC
TRBJ2-1 . TRBV27 . CASSLGPDLYNEQFF TGTGCCAGCAGTCTGGGTCCGGACCTATACAATGAGCAGTTCTTC
TRBJ2-5 . TRBV10-1 . CASSEGGETQYF TGCGCCAGCAGTGAGGGAGGGGAGACCCAGTACTTC
TRBJ2-1 . TRBV19 TRBD1 CASSSGTGYGNEQFF TGTGCCAGTAGTAGTGGGACAGGGTACGGCAATGAGCAGTTCTTC
TRBJ2-2 . TRBV13 . CASSLARSRWGALGTPGELFF TGTGCCAGCAGCTTAGCCCGCTCTCGATGGGGGGCTCTGGGAACACCCGGGGAGCTGTTTTTT
TRBJ1-2 . TRBV29-1 . CSVEIAGVQGYGYTF TGCAGCGTTGAAATCGCGGGCGTCCAGGGATATGGCTACACCTTC
TRBJ2-3 . TRBV28 TRBD2 CASSLYGGAVGDTQYF TGTGCCAGCAGTTTATACGGGGGGGCCGTTGGAGATACGCAGTATTTT
TRBJ1-5 few TRBV7-8 TRBD1 CASSLAFTGGSIFPISQPQHF TGTGCCAGCAGCTTAGCGTTTACAGGGGGCTCGATATTTCCCATCAGTCAGCCCCAGCATTTT
TRBJ2-2 . TRBV9 TRBD2 CASSSQRGGKNTGELFF TGTGCCAGCAGCTCCCAGCGGGGCGGTAAGAACACCGGGGAGCTGTTTTTT
TRBJ2-2 . TRBV4-2 . CASSQARPGELFF TGTGCCAGCAGCCAAGCAAGGCCCGGGGAGCTGTTTTTT
TRBJ2-7 . TRBV6-6 TRBD2 CASSVLAGRPGEQYF TGTGCCAGCAGTGTTCTAGCGGGGAGGCCCGGGGAGCAGTACTTC